This T cell receptor beta chain comes out of a study of blood T cell repertoires in COVID-19. Data came from immunoSEQ multiplex PCR; TCRdb stores just in-frame clones and leaves some out. The table lists 250,000 to 300,000 clones, roughly 91% of them singletons. Allocation to cohorts depended on clinical history reported by the participants. The ends lost 0 bases at V and 0 bases at J; junction bases unmatched: 4. The germline CDR1 and CDR2 sequences are MGHRA and YSYEKL. The CDR3 covers 18 residues. This clone was observed a handful of times. V usage is TRBV4-1 and J usage is TRBJ2-1, with 11 bases matching TRBD2. The sequenced sample consisted of PBMCs or T cells enriched from blood (not recorded which). This sequence originates from a middle-aged man who had recovered from COVID-19. The DNA for the CDR3 is TGCGCCAGCAGCCAAGAGGGACTAGCGGTAAGCTCCTACAATGAGCAGTTCTTC. Translated, it gives CASSQEGLAVSSYNEQFF.